The clone carrying this T cell receptor beta chain occurred once. This entry belongs to a study of blood T cell repertoires in COVID-19. As for the study in general: Sites across the United States, Italy and Spain contributed samples from acute and convalescent COVID-19. PBMCs, B-cell-depleted T cells, or T cells provided the cDNA or gDNA that made up the material.

In the study's own analysis: Reference gene primer amplification gave estimated nucleated cell counts. Generated by immunoSEQ multiplex PCR, the TCRdb table keeps only in-frame clones and is missing some. That table is the source of V, J and clone size, and D and trimming were worked out from the DNA. This sample has fewer than 250,000 clones, with roughly 83% found just once. Cohorts were based on clinical histories the participants reported. V was pared by 3 bases and J by 6 bases, with 14 bases between. Germline CDR1 reads LNHDA; CDR2 reads SQIVND (reference sequence). This CDR3 is built from 14 residues.

This chain uses TRBV19 with TRBJ1-2; D is perhaps TRBD1 (6 bases). The sequence came from a woman in her 30s who had recovered from COVID-19. Input material: PBMCs or T cells enriched from blood (not recorded which). Here the CDR3 DNA reads TGTGCCAGTAGTATGAGGGAACAGGGAGATGGCTACACCTTC. It translates to CASSMREQGDGYTF. The full variable domain, rest sourced from reference TRBV19 and TRBJ1-2, is DGGITQSPKYLFRKEGQNVTLSCEQNLNHDAMYWYRQDPGQGLRLIYYSQIVNDFQKGDIAEGYSVSREKKESFPLTVTSAQKNPTAFYLCASSMREQGDGYTFGSGTRLTVV.